This T cell receptor beta chain was obtained from a study of T-cell memory formation after mild COVID-19. Study results and limitations: Most CD4+ clones that shrank were in CM and EM, while CD8+ ones turned up in EMRA.

This clonotype was recorded at least ten times. Its specificity is unknown. With constant-segment primers, 5'RACE yielded cDNA libraries of TCR alpha and TCR beta that carried sample barcodes and UMIs. MiXCR, run by TCRdb on the 5' RACE reads, gives a single entry per CDR3 protein. The sample records fewer than 400,000 distinct CDR3 sequences, roughly 15% being singletons. This CDR3 comprises 13 residues. CDR1 and CDR2 (germline): SGHDN, FVKESK. Trimming cost V 3 bases and J 0 bases, with 5 bases left between them. The sequenced sample was PBMCs or a T cell subset sorted from them (not recorded which). This clonotype was sampled from a man younger than 35 who had mild COVID-19 (a few samples of this study predate the infection). Cell type and time point are not known. The J gene is TRBJ1-2, the V gene TRBV14; D is unclear. CDR3 region: CASSQGANYGYTF. The CDR3 DNA reads as TGTGCCAGCAGCCAGGGAGCTAACTATGGCTACACCTTC.